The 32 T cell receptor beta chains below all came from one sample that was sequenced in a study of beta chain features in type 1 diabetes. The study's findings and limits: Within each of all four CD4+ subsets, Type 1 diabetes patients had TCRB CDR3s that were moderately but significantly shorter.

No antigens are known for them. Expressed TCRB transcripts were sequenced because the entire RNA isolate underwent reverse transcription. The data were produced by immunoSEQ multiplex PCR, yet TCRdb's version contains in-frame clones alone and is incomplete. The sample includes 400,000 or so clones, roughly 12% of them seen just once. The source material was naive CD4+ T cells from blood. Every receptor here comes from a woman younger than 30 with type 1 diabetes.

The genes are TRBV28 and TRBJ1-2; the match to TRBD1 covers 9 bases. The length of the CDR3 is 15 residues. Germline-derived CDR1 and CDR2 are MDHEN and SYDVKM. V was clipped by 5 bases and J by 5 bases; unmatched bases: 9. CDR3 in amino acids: CASSTNPGQGYGYTF. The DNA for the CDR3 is TGTGCCAGCAGTACAAACCCTGGACAGGGGTATGGCTACACCTTC.

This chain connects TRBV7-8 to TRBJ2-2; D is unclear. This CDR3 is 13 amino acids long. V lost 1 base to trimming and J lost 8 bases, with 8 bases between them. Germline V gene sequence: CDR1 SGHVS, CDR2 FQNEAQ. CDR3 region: CASSLGGLGELFF. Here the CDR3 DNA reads TGTGCCAGCAGCTTAGGCGGTTTGGGGGAGCTGTTTTTT.

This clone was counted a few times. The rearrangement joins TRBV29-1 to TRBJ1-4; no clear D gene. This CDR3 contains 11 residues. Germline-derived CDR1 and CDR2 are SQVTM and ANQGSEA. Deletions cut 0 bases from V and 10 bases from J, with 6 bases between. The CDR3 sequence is CSVEDRGKLFF. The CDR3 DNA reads TGCAGCGTTGAAGATCGGGGAAAACTGTTTTTT.

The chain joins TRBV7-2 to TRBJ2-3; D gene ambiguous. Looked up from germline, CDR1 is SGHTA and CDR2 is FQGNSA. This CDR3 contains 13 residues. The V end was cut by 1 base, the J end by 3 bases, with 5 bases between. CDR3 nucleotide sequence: TGTGCCAGCAGCTTAGAGAGGACAGATACGCAGTATTTT. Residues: CASSLERTDTQYF.

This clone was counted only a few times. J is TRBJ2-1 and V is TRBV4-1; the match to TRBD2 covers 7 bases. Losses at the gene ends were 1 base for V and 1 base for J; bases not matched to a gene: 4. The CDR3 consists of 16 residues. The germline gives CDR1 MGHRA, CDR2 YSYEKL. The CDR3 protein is CASSQGSRGSYNEQFF. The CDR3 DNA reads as TGCGCCAGCAGCCAAGGCTCGCGGGGGTCCTACAATGAGCAGTTCTTC.

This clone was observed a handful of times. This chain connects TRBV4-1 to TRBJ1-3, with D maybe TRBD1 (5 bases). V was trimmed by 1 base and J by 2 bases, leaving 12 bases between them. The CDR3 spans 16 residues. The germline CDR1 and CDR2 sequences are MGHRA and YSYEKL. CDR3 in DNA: TGCGCCAGCAGCCAAGTCGGGGGTAAAGCTGGAAACACCATATATTTT. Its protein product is CASSQVGGKAGNTIYF.

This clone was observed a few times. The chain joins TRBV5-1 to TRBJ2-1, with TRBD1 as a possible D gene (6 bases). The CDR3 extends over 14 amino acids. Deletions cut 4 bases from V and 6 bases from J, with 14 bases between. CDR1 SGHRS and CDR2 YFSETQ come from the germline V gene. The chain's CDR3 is CASSPTGSLNEQFF. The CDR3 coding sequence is TGCGCCAGCAGCCCTACAGGGTCTCTCAATGAGCAGTTCTTC.

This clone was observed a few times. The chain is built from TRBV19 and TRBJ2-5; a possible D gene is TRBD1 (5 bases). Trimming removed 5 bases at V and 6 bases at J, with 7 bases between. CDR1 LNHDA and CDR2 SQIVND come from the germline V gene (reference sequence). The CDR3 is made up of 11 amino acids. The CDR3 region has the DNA TGTGCCAGTAGTGCAGGGCAGACCCAGTACTTC. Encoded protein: CASSAGQTQYF.

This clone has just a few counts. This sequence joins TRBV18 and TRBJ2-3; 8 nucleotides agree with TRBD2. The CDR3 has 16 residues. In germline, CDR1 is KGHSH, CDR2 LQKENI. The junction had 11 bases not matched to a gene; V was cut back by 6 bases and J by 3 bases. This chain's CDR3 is CASSPRLSGTTDTQYF. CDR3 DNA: TGTGCCAGCTCCCCCCGACTTAGCGGGACGACAGATACGCAGTATTTT.

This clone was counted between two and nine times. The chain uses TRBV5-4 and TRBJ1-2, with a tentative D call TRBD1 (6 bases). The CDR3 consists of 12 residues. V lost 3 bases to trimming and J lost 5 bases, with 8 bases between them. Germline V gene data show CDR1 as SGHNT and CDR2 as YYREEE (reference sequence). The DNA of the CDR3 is TGTGCCAGCAGCTCCGGACAGTATGGCTACACCTTC. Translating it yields CASSSGQYGYTF.

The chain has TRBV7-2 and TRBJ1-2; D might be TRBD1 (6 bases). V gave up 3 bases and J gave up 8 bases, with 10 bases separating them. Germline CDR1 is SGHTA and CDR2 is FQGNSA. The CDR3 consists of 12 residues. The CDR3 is CASSFAGVGYTF. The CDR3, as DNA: TGTGCCAGCAGCTTTGCAGGGGTGGGCTACACCTTC.

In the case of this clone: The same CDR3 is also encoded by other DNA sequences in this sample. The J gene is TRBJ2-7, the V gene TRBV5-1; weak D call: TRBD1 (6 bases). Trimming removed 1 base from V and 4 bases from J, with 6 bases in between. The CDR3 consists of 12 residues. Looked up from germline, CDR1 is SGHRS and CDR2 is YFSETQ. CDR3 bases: TGCGCCAGCAGCTTGCAGGGGTACGAGCAGTACTTC. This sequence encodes CASSLQGYEQYF. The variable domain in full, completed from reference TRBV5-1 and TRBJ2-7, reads KAGVTQTPRYLIKTRGQQVTLSCSPISGHRSVSWYQQTPGQGLQFLFEYFSETQRNKGNFPGRFSGRQFSNSRSEMNVSTLELGDSALYLCASSLQGYEQYFGPGTRLTVT.

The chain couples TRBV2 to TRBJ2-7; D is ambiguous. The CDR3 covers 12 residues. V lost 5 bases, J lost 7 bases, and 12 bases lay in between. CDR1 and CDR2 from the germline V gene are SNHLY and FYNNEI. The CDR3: CASSFYSGEQYF. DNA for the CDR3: TGTGCCAGCAGTTTCTACTCGGGTGAGCAGTACTTC.

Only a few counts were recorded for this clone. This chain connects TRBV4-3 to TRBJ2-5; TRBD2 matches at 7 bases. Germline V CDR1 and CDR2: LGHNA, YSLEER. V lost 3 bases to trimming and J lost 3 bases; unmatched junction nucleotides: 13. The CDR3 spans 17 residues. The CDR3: CASSQSVGRILEETQYF. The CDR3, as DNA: TGCGCCAGCAGCCAGTCGGTCGGGAGGATTCTGGAAGAGACCCAGTACTTC.

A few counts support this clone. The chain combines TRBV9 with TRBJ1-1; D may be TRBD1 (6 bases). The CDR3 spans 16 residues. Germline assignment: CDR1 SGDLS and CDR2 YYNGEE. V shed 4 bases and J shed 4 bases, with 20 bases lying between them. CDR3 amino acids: CASSPRVGARGTEAFF. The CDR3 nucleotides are TGTGCCAGCAGCCCTAGGGTGGGGGCAAGGGGCACTGAAGCTTTCTTT.

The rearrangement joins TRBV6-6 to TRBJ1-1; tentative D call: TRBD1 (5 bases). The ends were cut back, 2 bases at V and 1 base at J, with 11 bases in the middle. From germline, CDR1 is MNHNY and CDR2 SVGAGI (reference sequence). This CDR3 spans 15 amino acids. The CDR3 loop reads CASSYIGQGNTEAFF. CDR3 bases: TGTGCCAGCAGTTACATCGGCCAGGGGAACACTGAAGCTTTCTTT.

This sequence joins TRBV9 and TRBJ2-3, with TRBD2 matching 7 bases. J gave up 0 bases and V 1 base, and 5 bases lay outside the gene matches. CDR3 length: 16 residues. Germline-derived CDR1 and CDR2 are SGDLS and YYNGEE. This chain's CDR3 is CASSVTSATSTDTQYF. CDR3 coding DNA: TGTGCCAGCAGCGTAACTAGCGCAACTAGCACAGATACGCAGTATTTT.

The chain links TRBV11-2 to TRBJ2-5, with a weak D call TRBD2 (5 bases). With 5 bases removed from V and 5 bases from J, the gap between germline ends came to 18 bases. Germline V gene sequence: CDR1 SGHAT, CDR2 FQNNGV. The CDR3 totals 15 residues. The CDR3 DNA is TGTGCCAGCAGCCCTATTTTCGGGGTCGGGGAGACCCAGTACTTC. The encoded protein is CASSPIFGVGETQYF.

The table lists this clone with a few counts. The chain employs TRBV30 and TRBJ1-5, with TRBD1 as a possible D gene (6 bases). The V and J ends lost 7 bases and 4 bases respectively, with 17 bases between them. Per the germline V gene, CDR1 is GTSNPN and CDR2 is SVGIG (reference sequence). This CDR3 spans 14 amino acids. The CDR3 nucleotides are TGTGCCTCGTCAGGGGCAGGAATAAATCAGCCCCAGCATTTT. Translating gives CASSGAGINQPQHF.

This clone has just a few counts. The CDR3 is CASSSIGQGSYGYTF. The CDR3 DNA reads as TGTGCCAGCAGCTCAATAGGGCAGGGCTCCTATGGCTACACCTTC. J is TRBJ1-2 and V is TRBV11-2, with a weak D call TRBD1 (5 bases). Germline CDR1 and CDR2: SGHAT and FQNNGV. V was pared by 4 bases and J by 4 bases, with 16 bases between. This CDR3 has 15 amino acids.

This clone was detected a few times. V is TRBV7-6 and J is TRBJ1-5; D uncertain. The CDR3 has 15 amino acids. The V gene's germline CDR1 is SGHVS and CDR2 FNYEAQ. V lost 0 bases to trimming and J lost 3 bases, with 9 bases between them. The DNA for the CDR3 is TGTGCCAGCAGCTTAGCTCCGTCCCTCAATCAGCCCCAGCATTTT. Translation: CASSLAPSLNQPQHF.

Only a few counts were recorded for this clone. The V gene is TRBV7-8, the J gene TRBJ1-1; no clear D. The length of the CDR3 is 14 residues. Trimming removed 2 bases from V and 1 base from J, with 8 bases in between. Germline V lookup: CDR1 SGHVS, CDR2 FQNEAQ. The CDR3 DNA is TGTGCCAGCAGCTTAAGTTCCGGGAACACTGAAGCTTTCTTT. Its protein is CASSLSSGNTEAFF.

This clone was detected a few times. The CDR3 spells CASSQSGRGGEKLFF. The CDR3 DNA reads as TGCGCCAGCAGTCAATCGGGGAGGGGCGGTGAAAAACTGTTTTTT. The chain employs TRBV23-1 and TRBJ1-4; weak D call: TRBD1 (5 bases). TRBV23-1 is an open reading frame, and its role is uncertain. The CDR3 totals 15 residues. Trimming stripped 0 bases from V and 7 bases from J, with 12 bases between.

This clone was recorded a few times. The CDR3 DNA is TGTGCCAGCAGTCTCCGGACACAGTTTCAAGAGACCCAGTACTTC. Its protein is CASSLRTQFQETQYF. The chain has TRBV27 and TRBJ2-5, with D perhaps TRBD1 (5 bases). The CDR3 has 15 residues. Germline loops: CDR1 MNHEY, CDR2 SMNVEV (reference sequence). Trimming took 5 bases from V and 2 from J, leaving 15 bases between them.

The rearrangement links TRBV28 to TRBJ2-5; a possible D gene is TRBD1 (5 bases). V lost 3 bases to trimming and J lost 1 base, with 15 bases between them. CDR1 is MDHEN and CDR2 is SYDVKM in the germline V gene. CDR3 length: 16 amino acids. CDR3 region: CASSFSAARGQETQYF. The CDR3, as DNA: TGTGCCAGCAGTTTTTCGGCGGCTAGGGGCCAAGAGACCCAGTACTTC. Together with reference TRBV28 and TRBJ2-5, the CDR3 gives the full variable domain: DVKVTQSSRYLVKRTGEKVFLECVQDMDHENMFWYRQDPGLGLRLIYFSYDVKMKEKGDIPEGYSVSREKKERFSLILESASTNQTSMYLCASSFSAARGQETQYFGPGTRLLVL.

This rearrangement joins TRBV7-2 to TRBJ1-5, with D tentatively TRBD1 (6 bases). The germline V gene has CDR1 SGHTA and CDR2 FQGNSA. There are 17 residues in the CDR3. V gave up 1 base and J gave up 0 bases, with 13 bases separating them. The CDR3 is CASSLEGRGYSNQPQHF. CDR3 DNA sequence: TGTGCCAGCAGCTTAGAGGGCAGGGGCTATAGCAATCAGCCCCAGCATTTT.

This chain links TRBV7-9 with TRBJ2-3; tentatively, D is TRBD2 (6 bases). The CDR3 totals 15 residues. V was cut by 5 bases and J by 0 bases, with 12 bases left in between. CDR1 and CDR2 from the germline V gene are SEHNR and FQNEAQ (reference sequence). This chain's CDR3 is CASSAPRGSTDTQYF. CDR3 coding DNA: TGTGCCAGCAGCGCCCCACGGGGGAGCACAGATACGCAGTATTTT.

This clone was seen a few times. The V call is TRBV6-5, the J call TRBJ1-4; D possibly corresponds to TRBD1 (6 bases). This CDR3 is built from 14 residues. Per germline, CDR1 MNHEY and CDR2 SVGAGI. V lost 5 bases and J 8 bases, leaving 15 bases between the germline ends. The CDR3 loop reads CASSTQGLNEKLFF. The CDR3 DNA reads TGTGCCAGCAGTACACAGGGCCTCAACGAAAAACTGTTTTTT.

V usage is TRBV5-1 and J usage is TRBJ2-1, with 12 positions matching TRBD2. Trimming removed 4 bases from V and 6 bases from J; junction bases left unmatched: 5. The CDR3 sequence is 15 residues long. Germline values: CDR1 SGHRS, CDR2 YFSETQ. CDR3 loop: CASSLTSGRVNEQFF. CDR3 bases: TGCGCCAGCAGCCTGACTAGCGGGAGAGTCAATGAGCAGTTCTTC.

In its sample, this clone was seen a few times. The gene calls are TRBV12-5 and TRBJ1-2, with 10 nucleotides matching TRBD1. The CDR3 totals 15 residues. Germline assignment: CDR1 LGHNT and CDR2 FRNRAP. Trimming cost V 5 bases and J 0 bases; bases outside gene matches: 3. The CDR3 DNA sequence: TGTGCTAGTGGTCTGGGACAGGGGACTAACTATGGCTACACCTTC. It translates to CASGLGQGTNYGYTF.

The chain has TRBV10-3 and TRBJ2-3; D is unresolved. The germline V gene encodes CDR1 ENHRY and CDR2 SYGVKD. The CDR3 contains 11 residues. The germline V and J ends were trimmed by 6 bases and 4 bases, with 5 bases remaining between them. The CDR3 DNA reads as TGTGCCATCAGGTCATCAGATACGCAGTATTTT. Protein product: CAIRSSDTQYF.

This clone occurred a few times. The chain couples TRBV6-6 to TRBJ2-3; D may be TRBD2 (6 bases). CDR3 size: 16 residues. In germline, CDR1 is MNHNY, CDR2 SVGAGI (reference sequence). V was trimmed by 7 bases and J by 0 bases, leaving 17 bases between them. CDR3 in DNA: TGTGCCAGCACCAACACGGCGGGAAAAAGCACAGATACGCAGTATTTT. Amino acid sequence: CASTNTAGKSTDTQYF.